Following are 29 T cell receptor beta chains from one sample sequenced in a study of T-cell reconstitution after alpha-beta-depleted transplantation in children. Construction of the TCRbeta library involved unique molecular identifiers. TCRdb used MiXCR to reprocess the PCR reads, holding one entry per CDR3 protein. The sample consists of 100,000 to 150,000 distinct CDR3 sequences, around 23% of them appearing once. Here the sequenced sample was PBMCs, mostly from graft donor cells, taken 180 days after TCRalphabeta/CD19-depleted stem cell transplant. These receptors all stem from a male patient between 2 and 9 years old who had a stem cell transplant for chronic granulomatous disease, so the T cells may come from the graft donor.

Many counts were recorded for this clonotype. The V and J genes are TRBV20-1 and TRBJ2-7; D may be TRBD1 or TRBD2 (5 bases each). The germline CDR1 and CDR2 sequences are DFQATT and SNEGSKA (reference sequence). The CDR3 is 15 amino acids. V lost 6 bases and J 0 bases, leaving 18 bases between the germline ends. The DNA of the CDR3 is TGCAGTGCAGTCTCCGGGACGGCTGGCTCCTACGAGCAGTACTTC. Its translation: CSAVSGTAGSYEQYF.

The J gene is TRBJ2-7, the V gene TRBV12-3 or TRBV12-4; D perhaps matches TRBD1 (6 bases). This CDR3 is built from 15 residues. Trimming took 2 bases from V and 0 from J, leaving 11 bases between them. DNA for the CDR3: TGTGCCAGCAGTTTAACAGGGAGTGCCTCCTACGAGCAGTACTTC. It codes for CASSLTGSASYEQYF.

In its sample, this clonotype was seen a few times. As DNA, the CDR3 is TGCAGTGCTAGGAGGGAAAATCAGCCCCAGCATTTT. Translating gives CSARRENQPQHF. The chain combines TRBV20-1 with TRBJ1-5, with D hard to call. Germline-derived CDR1 and CDR2 are DFQATT and SNEGSKA (reference sequence). V gave up 3 bases and J gave up 4 bases, with 7 bases separating them. CDR3 length equals 12 residues.

J is TRBJ2-6 and V is TRBV9; D possibly corresponds to TRBD1 (6 bases). The germline gives CDR1 SGDLS, CDR2 YYNGEE. V gave up 4 bases and J gave up 2 bases, with 13 bases separating them. CDR3 length equals 16 residues. This chain's CDR3 is CASSLQGFPGANVLTF. The CDR3 nucleotides read TGTGCCAGCAGCCTACAGGGATTCCCTGGGGCCAACGTCCTGACTTTC.

The V gene is TRBV12-3 or TRBV12-4, the J gene TRBJ1-5; possible D gene TRBD1, 5 bases. The CDR3 spans 14 residues. The V end lost 6 bases, the J end lost 6 bases, and 15 bases lay between the germline ends. CDR3 amino acids: CASSRAGEGQPQHF. CDR3 DNA sequence: TGTGCCAGCAGCCGAGCGGGGGAGGGTCAGCCCCAGCATTTT.

This clonotype appeared a few times. The J gene is TRBJ2-5, the V gene TRBV20-1; 7 bases map to TRBD2. This CDR3 spans 14 amino acids. Germline values: CDR1 DFQATT, CDR2 SNEGSKA (reference sequence). V lost 4 bases to trimming and J lost 1 base; unmatched junction nucleotides: 6. The CDR3 is CSATKRELQETQYF. The CDR3 DNA reads TGCAGTGCTACGAAGCGGGAACTCCAAGAGACCCAGTACTTC.

V is TRBV20-1 and J is TRBJ2-3, with 9 nucleotides matching TRBD2. Germline V gene data show CDR1 as DFQATT and CDR2 as SNEGSKA (reference sequence). Trimming took 6 bases from V and 5 from J; bases not matched to a gene: 15. There are 16 residues in the CDR3. The CDR3: CSAARWIAGVLDTQYF. CDR3 sequence (DNA): TGCAGTGCCGCCCGGTGGATAGCGGGAGTACTAGATACGCAGTATTTT.

This clonotype showed up many times. The genes are TRBV29-1 and TRBJ2-1, with 7 bases aligning to TRBD1. The V segment lost 0 bases and the J segment 0 bases; nucleotides outside the gene matches: 5. Germline CDR1 is SQVTM and CDR2 is ANQGSEA. This CDR3 region has 16 residues. The CDR3 protein is CSVEDGAGGSYNEQFF. CDR3 nucleotide sequence: TGCAGCGTTGAAGATGGCGCAGGGGGCTCCTACAATGAGCAGTTCTTC.

This clonotype was detected many times. The chain carries TRBV20-1 and TRBJ2-1, with 8 bases fitting TRBD1. Germline values: CDR1 DFQATT, CDR2 SNEGSKA (reference sequence). J gave up 0 bases and V 1 base, and 14 bases lay outside the gene matches. The CDR3 runs to 19 residues. CDR3 in amino acids: CSARVLTWQGALSYNEQFF. The CDR3 DNA is TGCAGTGCTAGAGTACTAACTTGGCAGGGGGCTCTCTCCTACAATGAGCAGTTCTTC.

This clonotype was counted between two and nine times. The chain combines TRBV12-3 or TRBV12-4 with TRBJ2-7; D remains ambiguous. The CDR3 consists of 12 residues. Trimming removed 3 bases from V and 7 bases from J, with 10 bases in between. The CDR3 coding sequence is TGTGCCAGCAGTTTCGCTATGCAGGAGCAGTACTTC. Encoded protein: CASSFAMQEQYF.

This clonotype was counted at least ten times. The V call is TRBV18, the J call TRBJ2-5, with D tentatively TRBD1 or TRBD2 (5 bases each). The germline CDR1 and CDR2 sequences are KGHSH and LQKENI. The CDR3 is made up of 11 amino acids. With 2 bases removed from V and 9 bases from J, the gap between germline ends came to 7 bases. Here the CDR3 reads CASSPGGAQYF. DNA for the CDR3: TGTGCCAGCTCACCAGGGGGAGCCCAGTACTTC.

This clonotype was recorded many times. V is TRBV7-3 and J is TRBJ2-1, with 8 bases lining up with TRBD2. The V and J ends lost 5 bases and 7 bases, in that order; junction bases with no gene match: 7. The CDR3 has 14 amino acids. Germline CDR1 and CDR2: SGHTA and FQGTGA. The CDR3 loop reads CASSSGGGRNEQFF. Here the CDR3 DNA reads TGTGCCAGCAGCAGCGGGGGAGGGCGGAATGAGCAGTTCTTC.

This chain uses TRBV7-8 with TRBJ2-1, with TRBD2 matching over 10 bases. This CDR3 is 19 amino acids long. The V gene's germline CDR1 is SGHVS and CDR2 FQNEAQ. The J segment lost 3 bases and the V segment lost 3 bases, leaving 14 bases of the junction unmatched. The chain's CDR3 is CASSFYLGTLAGSYNEQFF. The CDR3 bases are TGTGCCAGCAGCTTTTATCTGGGTACACTAGCGGGGAGCTACAATGAGCAGTTCTTC.

This clonotype was recorded many times. The chain combines TRBV20-1 with TRBJ1-5, with TRBD1 identical over 11 bases. Trimming took 5 bases from V and 6 from J; bases not matched to a gene: 6. In germline, CDR1 is DFQATT, CDR2 SNEGSKA (reference sequence). CDR3 length: 14 amino acids. The CDR3 here is CSASGQGGTQPQHF. The CDR3 DNA follows: TGCAGTGCTTCGGGACAGGGGGGGACTCAGCCCCAGCATTTT.

V usage is TRBV5-1 and J usage is TRBJ1-1; D call uncertain. The V end was cut by 0 bases, the J end by 1 base, with 7 bases between. CDR1 and CDR2 from the germline V gene are SGHRS and YFSETQ. This CDR3 comprises 14 residues. The CDR3 DNA follows: TGCGCCAGCAGCTTGGCCGCAGCGAACACTGAAGCTTTCTTT. It encodes CASSLAAANTEAFF. The whole variable domain, remainder taken from reference TRBV5-1 and TRBJ1-1, is KAGVTQTPRYLIKTRGQQVTLSCSPISGHRSVSWYQQTPGQGLQFLFEYFSETQRNKGNFPGRFSGRQFSNSRSEMNVSTLELGDSALYLCASSLAAANTEAFFGQGTRLTVV.

With respect to this clonotype: Being one base from a much bigger clone, this may be a read error. The genes are TRBV20-1 and TRBJ1-2, with TRBD1 matching 7 bases. There are 14 residues in the CDR3. The germline CDR1 and CDR2 sequences are DFQATT and SNEGSKA (reference sequence). Germline trimming cut 3 bases from V and 4 bases from J; bases unmatched to any gene: 8. CDR3 nucleotides: TGCAGTGCTAGCGCGCACAGGGGAAGCTATGGCTACACCTTC. This translates into CSASAHRGSYGYTF.

This clonotype was picked up a small number of times. This rearrangement joins TRBV5-1 to TRBJ2-1; 10 bases are shared with TRBD2. Germline V lookup: CDR1 SGHRS, CDR2 YFSETQ. The CDR3 loop spans 15 amino acids. V trimming: 3 bases; J trimming: 5 bases; junction bases outside the gene matches: 5. The CDR3 loop is CASSYSGGADNEQFF. In DNA form, the CDR3 reads TGCGCCAGCAGCTACAGCGGGGGGGCAGACAATGAGCAGTTCTTC. Looking up the rest from reference TRBV5-1 and TRBJ2-1 gives the full variable domain: KAGVTQTPRYLIKTRGQQVTLSCSPISGHRSVSWYQQTPGQGLQFLFEYFSETQRNKGNFPGRFSGRQFSNSRSEMNVSTLELGDSALYLCASSYSGGADNEQFFGPGTRLTVL.

This chain connects TRBV29-1 to TRBJ2-1; D remains unclear. Deletions cut 8 bases from V and 7 bases from J, with 6 bases between. Germline loops: CDR1 SQVTM, CDR2 ANQGSEA. There are 9 residues in the CDR3. The CDR3: CSPRNEQFF. In DNA form, the CDR3 reads TGCAGCCCTAGAAATGAGCAGTTCTTC.

The gene calls are TRBV5-1 and TRBJ2-1, with TRBD2 as a possible D gene (6 bases). V was pared by 0 bases and J by 9 bases, with 13 bases between. The CDR3 is 14 residues long. Germline CDR1 SGHRS, CDR2 YFSETQ. CDR3 protein: CASSLVGEAGEQFF. CDR3 DNA: TGCGCCAGCAGCTTGGTAGGGGAGGCTGGTGAGCAGTTCTTC.

The chain has TRBV20-1 and TRBJ1-3; 7 bases fit TRBD1. V lost 4 bases and J lost 0; bases outside the gene matches: 6. Germline V gene lookup returns CDR1 DFQATT and CDR2 SNEGSKA (reference sequence). The CDR3 loop spans 15 amino acids. CDR3 DNA sequence: TGCAGTGCTAACCCGACAGGGACCTCTGGAAACACCATATATTTT. This codes for CSANPTGTSGNTIYF.

J is TRBJ2-3 and V is TRBV4-1; D may be TRBD1 (5 bases). The germline V and J ends were trimmed by 1 base and 4 bases, with 15 bases remaining between them. The germline gives CDR1 MGHRA, CDR2 YSYEKL. This CDR3 is 16 amino acids long. CDR3 sequence (DNA): TGCGCCAGCAGCCAAGTTGCAAAGGGGCGCCCAGATACGCAGTATTTT. Translation gives CASSQVAKGRPDTQYF.

The sample holds many counts of this clonotype. The J gene is TRBJ2-5, the V gene TRBV11-3; 12 bases agree with TRBD2. The CDR3 loop spans 15 amino acids. In germline, CDR1 is SGHNT, CDR2 YENEEA. V shed 4 bases and J 4 bases; nucleotides not matched to a gene: 4. CDR3 in amino acids: CASSYSGLAGETQYF. The CDR3 DNA follows: TGTGCCAGCAGCTATTCGGGACTAGCGGGAGAGACCCAGTACTTC. The entire variable domain, with the rest obtained from reference TRBV11-3 and TRBJ2-5, is as follows: EAGVVQSPRYKIIEKKQPVAFWCNPISGHNTLYWYLQNLGQGPELLIRYENEEAVDDSQLPKDRFSAERLKGVDSTLKIQPAELGDSAVYLCASSYSGLAGETQYFGPGTRLLVL.

The chain has TRBV6-1 and TRBJ2-3; TRBD2 aligns across 8 bases. The germline CDR1 and CDR2 sequences are MNHNS and SASEGT. The CDR3 loop spans 16 amino acids. J gave up 0 bases and V 8 bases, and 10 bases lay outside the gene matches. The CDR3 spells CASGAAGGTSTDTQYF. The CDR3 region has the DNA TGTGCCAGCGGGGCGGCGGGAGGTACTAGCACAGATACGCAGTATTTT.

V is TRBV29-1 and J is TRBJ2-1; 10 bases match TRBD1. The CDR3 has 15 residues. With V trimmed by 2 bases and J by 4 bases, 5 bases remained unmatched. Per germline, CDR1 SQVTM and CDR2 ANQGSEA. The CDR3 nucleotides read TGCAGCGTTGAACAACGGGACAGGGGATACAATGAGCAGTTCTTC. Amino acid sequence: CSVEQRDRGYNEQFF.

The V call is TRBV3-1, the J call TRBJ1-6; D is undetermined. The CDR3 spans 14 residues. V gave up 4 bases and J gave up 6 bases, with 10 bases separating them. Germline CDR1 LGHDT, CDR2 YNNKEL (reference sequence). CDR3 region: CASSPAWRNSPLHF. The DNA for the CDR3 is TGTGCCAGCAGCCCGGCGTGGCGTAATTCACCCCTCCACTTT.

This clonotype was observed a few times. This chain connects TRBV9 to TRBJ2-1; 8 bases fit TRBD2. CDR3 size: 13 residues. Germline lookup yields CDR1 SGDLS and CDR2 YYNGEE. As DNA, the CDR3 is TGTGCTAAACGGGAGGGCCTCAACAATGAGCAGTTCTTC. Translating it yields CAKREGLNNEQFF.

This clonotype was found a few times. The chain employs TRBV5-6 and TRBJ2-1, with D maybe TRBD2 (5 bases). This CDR3 has 13 residues. The V end was cut by 0 bases, the J end by 9 bases, with 10 bases between. Germline lookup yields CDR1 SGHDT and CDR2 YYEEEE. The CDR3 coding sequence is TGTGCCAGCAGCTTGGCGGGGAAGGGTGAGCAGTTCTTC. This encodes CASSLAGKGEQFF.

The chain employs TRBV12-3 or TRBV12-4 and TRBJ1-1; 7 nucleotides agree with TRBD1. V lost 5 bases, J lost 0 bases, and 6 bases stayed unmatched. There are 15 residues in the CDR3. CDR3 region: CASSPQQGMNTEAFF. In DNA, the CDR3 is TGTGCCAGCAGTCCCCAACAGGGGATGAACACTGAAGCTTTCTTT.

This clonotype was seen more than once but under ten times. The chain has TRBV20-1 and TRBJ2-7; TRBD1 might be the D (7 bases). This CDR3 comprises 15 residues. The germline V and J ends were trimmed by 6 bases and 0 bases, with 18 bases remaining between them. CDR1 is DFQATT and CDR2 is SNEGSKA in the germline V gene (reference sequence). CDR3 sequence reads: CSANDQGGISYEQYF. The CDR3 nucleotides read TGCAGTGCCAACGACCAGGGGGGAATCTCCTACGAGCAGTACTTC.